This T cell receptor beta chain was found in a study of cytomegalovirus exposure and HLA in healthy donors. Looking at the study overall: HLA-typed donors were the source of approximately 80 million unique TCRs held in an early data release.

A remark on this clone: The antigen is undetermined.

Points from the study as a whole: The availability of immune exposure information extended only to CMV serostatus. Some 150 TCR beta chains were listed as cytomegalovirus-associated. There were three CMV-associated chains whose specificity for CMV antigens was confirmed in vitro.

The length of the CDR3 is 15 residues. V lost 0 bases and J lost 4, with 11 bases in between. Per the germline V gene, CDR1 is SGDLS and CDR2 is YYNGEE. PCR primers comprised 60 Vbeta and 13 Jbeta primers. Assay used: immunoSEQ multiplex PCR; TCRdb lists only in-frame clones, some missing. The sample records roughly 140,000 clones, under 90% being singletons. Sequencing was carried out using PBMCs. The chain carries TRBV9 and TRBJ1-3, with D possibly matching TRBD1 (5 bases). The sequence was obtained from a middle-aged man in good health and CMV-seronegative. DNA for the CDR3: TGTGCCAGCAGCGTAGAAGGGGTAAGAGGAAACACCATATATTTT. It codes for CASSVEGVRGNTIYF.